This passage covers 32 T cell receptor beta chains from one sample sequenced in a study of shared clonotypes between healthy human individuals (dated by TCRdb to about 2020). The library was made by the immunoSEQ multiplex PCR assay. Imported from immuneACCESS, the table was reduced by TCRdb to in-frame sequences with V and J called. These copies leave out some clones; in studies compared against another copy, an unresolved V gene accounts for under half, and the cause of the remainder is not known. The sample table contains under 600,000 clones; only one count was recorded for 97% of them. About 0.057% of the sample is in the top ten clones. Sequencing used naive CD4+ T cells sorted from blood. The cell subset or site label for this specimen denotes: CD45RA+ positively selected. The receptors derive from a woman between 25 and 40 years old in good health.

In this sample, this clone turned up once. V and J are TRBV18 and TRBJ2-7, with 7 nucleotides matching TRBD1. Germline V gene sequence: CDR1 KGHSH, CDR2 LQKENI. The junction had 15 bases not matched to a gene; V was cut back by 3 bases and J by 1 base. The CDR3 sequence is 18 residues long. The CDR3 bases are TGTGCCAGCTCACCTGTTGCAGGGGGAGCGGTAGGATCCTACGAGCAGTACTTC. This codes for CASSPVAGGAVGSYEQYF.

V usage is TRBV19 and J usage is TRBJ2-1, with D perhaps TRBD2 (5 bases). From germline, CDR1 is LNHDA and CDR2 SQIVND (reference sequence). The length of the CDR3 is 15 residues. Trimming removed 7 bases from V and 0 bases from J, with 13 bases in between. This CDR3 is CASTLSASSYNEQFF. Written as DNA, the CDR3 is TGTGCCAGTACCCTTAGCGCGAGCTCCTACAATGAGCAGTTCTTC.

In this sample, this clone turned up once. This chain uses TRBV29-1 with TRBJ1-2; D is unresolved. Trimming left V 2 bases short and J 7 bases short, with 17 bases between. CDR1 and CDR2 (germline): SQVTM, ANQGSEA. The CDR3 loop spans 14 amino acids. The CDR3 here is CSVEPADSYGGYTF. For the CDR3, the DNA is TGCAGCGTTGAACCGGCAGACTCCTATGGTGGCTACACCTTC.

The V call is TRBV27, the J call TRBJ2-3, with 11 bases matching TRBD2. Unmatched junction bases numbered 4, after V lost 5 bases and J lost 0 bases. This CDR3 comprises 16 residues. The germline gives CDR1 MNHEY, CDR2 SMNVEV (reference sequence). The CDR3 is CASSGLAGKSTDTQYF. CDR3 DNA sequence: TGTGCCAGCAGTGGACTAGCGGGTAAAAGCACAGATACGCAGTATTTT.

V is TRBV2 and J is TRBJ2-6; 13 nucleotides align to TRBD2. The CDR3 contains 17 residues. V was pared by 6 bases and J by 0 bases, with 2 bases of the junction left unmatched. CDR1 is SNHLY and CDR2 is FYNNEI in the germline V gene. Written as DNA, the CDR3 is TGTGCCAGCAGCGGACTAGCGGGGGACTCTGGGGCCAACGTCCTGACTTTC. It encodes CASSGLAGDSGANVLTF.

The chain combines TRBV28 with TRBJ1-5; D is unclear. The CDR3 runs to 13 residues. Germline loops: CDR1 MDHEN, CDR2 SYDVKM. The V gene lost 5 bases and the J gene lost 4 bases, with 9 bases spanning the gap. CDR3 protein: CASSQVRNQPQHF. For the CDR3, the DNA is TGTGCCAGCAGTCAGGTACGGAATCAGCCCCAGCATTTT.

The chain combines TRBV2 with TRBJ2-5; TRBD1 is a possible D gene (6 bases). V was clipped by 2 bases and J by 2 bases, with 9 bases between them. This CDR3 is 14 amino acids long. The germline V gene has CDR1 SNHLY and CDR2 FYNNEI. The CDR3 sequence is CASSESTGQETQYF. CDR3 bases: TGTGCCAGCAGTGAAAGCACAGGGCAAGAGACCCAGTACTTC.

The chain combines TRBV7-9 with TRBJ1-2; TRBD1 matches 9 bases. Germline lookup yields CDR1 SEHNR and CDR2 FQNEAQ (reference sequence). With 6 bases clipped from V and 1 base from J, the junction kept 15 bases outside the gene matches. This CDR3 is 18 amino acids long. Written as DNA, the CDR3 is TGTGCCAGCAGTCCAGCAGGTTACAGGGGGCGATTTAACTATGGCTACACCTTC. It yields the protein CASSPAGYRGRFNYGYTF.

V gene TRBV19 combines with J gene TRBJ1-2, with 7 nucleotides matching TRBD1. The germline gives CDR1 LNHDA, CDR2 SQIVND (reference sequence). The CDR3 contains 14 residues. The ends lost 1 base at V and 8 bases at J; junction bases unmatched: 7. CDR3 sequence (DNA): TGTGCCAGTAGTATAGGGGGGACAGCAAGGGGCTACACCTTC. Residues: CASSIGGTARGYTF.

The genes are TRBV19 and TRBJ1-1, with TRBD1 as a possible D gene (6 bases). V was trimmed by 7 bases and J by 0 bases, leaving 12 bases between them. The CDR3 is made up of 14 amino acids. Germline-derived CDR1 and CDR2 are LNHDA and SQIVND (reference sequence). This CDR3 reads CASTDRLLNTEAFF. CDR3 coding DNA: TGTGCCAGTACGGACAGACTTTTGAACACTGAAGCTTTCTTT.

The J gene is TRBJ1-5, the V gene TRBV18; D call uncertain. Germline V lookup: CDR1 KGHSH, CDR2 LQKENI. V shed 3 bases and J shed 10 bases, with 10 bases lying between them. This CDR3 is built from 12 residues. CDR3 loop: CASSPPDEPQHF. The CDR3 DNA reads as TGTGCCAGCTCACCCCCGGATGAACCCCAGCATTTT.

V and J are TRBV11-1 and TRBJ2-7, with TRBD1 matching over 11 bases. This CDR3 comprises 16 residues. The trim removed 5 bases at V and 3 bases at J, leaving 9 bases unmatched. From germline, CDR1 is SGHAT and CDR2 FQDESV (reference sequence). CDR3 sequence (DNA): TGTGCCAGCAGCCCATTCCCGGGACAGGGGGGCTACGAGCAGTACTTC. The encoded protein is CASSPFPGQGGYEQYF.

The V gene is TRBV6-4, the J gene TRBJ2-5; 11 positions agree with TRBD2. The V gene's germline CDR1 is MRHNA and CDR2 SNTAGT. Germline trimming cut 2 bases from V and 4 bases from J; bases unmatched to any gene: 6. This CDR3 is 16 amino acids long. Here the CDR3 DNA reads TGTGCCAGCAGTGACCCCTCGGGACTAGCGGTAGAGACCCAGTACTTC. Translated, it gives CASSDPSGLAVETQYF.

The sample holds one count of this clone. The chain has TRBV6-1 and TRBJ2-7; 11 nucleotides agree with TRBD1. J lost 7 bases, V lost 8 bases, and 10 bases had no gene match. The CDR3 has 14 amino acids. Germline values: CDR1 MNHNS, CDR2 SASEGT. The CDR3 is CASPVGQGAEEQYF. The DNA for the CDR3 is TGTGCCAGCCCTGTTGGACAGGGGGCCGAGGAGCAGTACTTC.

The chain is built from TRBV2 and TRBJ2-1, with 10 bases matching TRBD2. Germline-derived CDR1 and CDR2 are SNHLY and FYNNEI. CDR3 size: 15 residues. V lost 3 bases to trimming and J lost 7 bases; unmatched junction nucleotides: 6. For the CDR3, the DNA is TGTGCCAGCAGTGAGCGGCTAGCGGGAGAAAATGAGCAGTTCTTC. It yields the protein CASSERLAGENEQFF.

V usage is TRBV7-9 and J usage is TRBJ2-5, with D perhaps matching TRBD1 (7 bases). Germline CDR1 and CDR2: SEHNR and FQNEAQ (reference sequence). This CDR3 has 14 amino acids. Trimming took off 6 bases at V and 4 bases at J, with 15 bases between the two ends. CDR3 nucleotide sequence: TGTGCCAGCAGTCACAGGGGAGGCGGAGAGACCCAGTACTTC. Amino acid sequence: CASSHRGGGETQYF.

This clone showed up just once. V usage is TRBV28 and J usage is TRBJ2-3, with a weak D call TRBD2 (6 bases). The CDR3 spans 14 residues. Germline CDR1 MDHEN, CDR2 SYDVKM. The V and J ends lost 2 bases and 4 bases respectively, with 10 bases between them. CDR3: CASSLAAGSDTQYF. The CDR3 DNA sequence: TGTGCCAGCAGTTTAGCTGCGGGATCAGATACGCAGTATTTT.

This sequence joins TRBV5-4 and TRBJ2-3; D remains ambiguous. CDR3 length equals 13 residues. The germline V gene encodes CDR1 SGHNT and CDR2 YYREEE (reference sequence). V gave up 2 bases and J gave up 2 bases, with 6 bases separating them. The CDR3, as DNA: TGTGCCAGCAGCTTTTCCACCACAGATACGCAGTATTTT. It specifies CASSFSTTDTQYF. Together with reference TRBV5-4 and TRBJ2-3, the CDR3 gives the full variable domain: ETGVTQSPTHLIKTRGQQVTLRCSSQSGHNTVSWYQQALGQGPQFIFQYYREEENGRGNFPPRFSGLQFPNYSSELNVNALELDDSALYLCASSFSTTDTQYFGPGTRLTVL.

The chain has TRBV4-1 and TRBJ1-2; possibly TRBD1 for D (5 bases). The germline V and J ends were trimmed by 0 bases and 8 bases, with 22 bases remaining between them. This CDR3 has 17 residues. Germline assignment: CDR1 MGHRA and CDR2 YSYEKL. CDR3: CASSQDPREVVSEGYTF. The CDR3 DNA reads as TGCGCCAGCAGCCAAGATCCCAGGGAAGTTGTATCGGAGGGCTACACCTTC.

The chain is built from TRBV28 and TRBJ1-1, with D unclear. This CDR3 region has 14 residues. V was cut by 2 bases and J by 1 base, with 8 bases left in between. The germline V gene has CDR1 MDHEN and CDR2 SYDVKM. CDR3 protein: CASSLGWANTEAFF. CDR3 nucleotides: TGTGCCAGCAGTTTAGGTTGGGCGAACACTGAAGCTTTCTTT.

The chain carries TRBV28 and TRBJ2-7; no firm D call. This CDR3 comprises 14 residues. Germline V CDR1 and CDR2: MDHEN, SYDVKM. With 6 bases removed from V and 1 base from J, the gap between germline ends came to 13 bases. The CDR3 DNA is TGTGCCAGCAGCCAATGGGTTCTTTCCTACGAGCAGTACTTC. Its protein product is CASSQWVLSYEQYF. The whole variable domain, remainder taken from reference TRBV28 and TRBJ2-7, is DVKVTQSSRYLVKRTGEKVFLECVQDMDHENMFWYRQDPGLGLRLIYFSYDVKMKEKGDIPEGYSVSREKKERFSLILESASTNQTSMYLCASSQWVLSYEQYFGPGTRLTVT.

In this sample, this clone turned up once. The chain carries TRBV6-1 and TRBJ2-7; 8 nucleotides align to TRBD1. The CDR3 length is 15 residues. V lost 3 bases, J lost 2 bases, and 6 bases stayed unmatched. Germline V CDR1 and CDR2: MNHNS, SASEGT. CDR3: CASSDITGGPYEQYF. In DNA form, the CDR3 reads TGTGCCAGCAGTGACATAACAGGGGGTCCCTACGAGCAGTACTTC.

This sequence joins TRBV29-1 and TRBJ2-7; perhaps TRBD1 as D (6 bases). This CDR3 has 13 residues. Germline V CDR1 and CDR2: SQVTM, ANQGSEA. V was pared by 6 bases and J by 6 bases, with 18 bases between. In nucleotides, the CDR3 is TGCAGCGTGGCTGACAGGTCGGCCGGCGAGCAGTACTTC. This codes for CSVADRSAGEQYF.

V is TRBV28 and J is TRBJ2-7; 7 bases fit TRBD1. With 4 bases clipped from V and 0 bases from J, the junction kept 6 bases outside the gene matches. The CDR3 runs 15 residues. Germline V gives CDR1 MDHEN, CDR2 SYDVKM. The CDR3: CASSSPGQNSYEQYF. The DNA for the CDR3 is TGTGCCAGCAGTTCCCCGGGACAGAACTCCTACGAGCAGTACTTC.

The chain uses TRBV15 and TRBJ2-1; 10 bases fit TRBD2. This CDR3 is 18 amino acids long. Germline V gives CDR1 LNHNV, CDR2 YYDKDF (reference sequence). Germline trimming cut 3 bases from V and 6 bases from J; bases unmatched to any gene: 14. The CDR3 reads CATSRAPKVSGRFNEQFF. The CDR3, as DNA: TGTGCCACCAGCAGGGCCCCGAAGGTTAGCGGGAGGTTCAATGAGCAGTTCTTC.

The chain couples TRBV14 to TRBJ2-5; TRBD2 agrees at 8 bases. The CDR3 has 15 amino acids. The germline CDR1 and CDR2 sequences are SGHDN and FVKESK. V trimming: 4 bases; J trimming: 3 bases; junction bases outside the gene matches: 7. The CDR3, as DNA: TGTGCCAGCAGCCCTAACGGGAGGGACGAAGAGACCCAGTACTTC. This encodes CASSPNGRDEETQYF.

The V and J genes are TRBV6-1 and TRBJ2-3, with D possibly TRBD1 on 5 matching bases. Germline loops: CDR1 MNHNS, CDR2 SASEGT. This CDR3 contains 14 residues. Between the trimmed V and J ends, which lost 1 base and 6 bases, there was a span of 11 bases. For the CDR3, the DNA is TGTGCCAGCAGTGAAGTGGGTAAGGGGGATACGCAGTATTTT. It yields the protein CASSEVGKGDTQYF.

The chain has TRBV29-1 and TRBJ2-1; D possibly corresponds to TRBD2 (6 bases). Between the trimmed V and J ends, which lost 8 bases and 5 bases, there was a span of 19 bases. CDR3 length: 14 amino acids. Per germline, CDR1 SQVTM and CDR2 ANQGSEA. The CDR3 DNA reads TGCAGCTCCTTCGCGGGAAGGAATCACAATGAGCAGTTCTTC. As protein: CSSFAGRNHNEQFF.

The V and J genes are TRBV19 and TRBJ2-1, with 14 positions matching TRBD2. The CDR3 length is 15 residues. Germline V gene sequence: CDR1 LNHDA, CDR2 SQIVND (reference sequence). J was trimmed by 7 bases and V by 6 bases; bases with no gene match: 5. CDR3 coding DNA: TGTGCCAGTAGGCCACGGACTAGCGGGAGGAATGAGCAGTTCTTC. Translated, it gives CASRPRTSGRNEQFF.

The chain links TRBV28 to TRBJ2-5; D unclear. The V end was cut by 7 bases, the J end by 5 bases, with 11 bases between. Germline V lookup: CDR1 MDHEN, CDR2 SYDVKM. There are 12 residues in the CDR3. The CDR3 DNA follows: TGTGCCAGCACGACTTTTACGGAGACCCAGTACTTC. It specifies CASTTFTETQYF.

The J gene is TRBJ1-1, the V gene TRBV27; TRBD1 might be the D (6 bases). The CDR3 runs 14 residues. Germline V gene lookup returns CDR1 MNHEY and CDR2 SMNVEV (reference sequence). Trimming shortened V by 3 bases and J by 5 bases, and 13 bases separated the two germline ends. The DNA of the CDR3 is TGTGCCAGCAGTTTTTTAGACAGGCGAACTGAAGCTTTCTTT. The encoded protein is CASSFLDRRTEAFF.

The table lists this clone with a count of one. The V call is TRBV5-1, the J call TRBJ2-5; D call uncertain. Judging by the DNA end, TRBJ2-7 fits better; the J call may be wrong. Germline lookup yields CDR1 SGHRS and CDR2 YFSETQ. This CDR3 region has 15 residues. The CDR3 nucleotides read TGCGCCAGCAGCTTGGCCGTCCAGCTTATCTACGAGCAGTACTTC. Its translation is CASSLAVQLIYEQYF.